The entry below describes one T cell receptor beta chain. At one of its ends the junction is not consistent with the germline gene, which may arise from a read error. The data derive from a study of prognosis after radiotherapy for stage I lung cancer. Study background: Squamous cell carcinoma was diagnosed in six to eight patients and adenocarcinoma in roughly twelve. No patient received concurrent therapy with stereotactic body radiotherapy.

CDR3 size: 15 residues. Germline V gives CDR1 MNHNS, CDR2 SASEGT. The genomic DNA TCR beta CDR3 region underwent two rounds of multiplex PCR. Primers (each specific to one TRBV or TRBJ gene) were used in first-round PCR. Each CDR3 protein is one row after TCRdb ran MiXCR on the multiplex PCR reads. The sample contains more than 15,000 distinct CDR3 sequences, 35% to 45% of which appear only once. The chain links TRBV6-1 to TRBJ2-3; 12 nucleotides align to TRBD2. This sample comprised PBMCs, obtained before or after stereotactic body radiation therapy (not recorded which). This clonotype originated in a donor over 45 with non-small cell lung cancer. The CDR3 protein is CASSEGLAGEDTKYF. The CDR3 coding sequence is TGTGCCAGCAGTGAAGGACTAGCGGGGGAAGATACGAAGTATTTT.